This TCR beta chain was sequenced in a study of response to subunit inactivated influenza vaccine. General study points: Authors suggested few new T cells are recruited by each seasonal influenza vaccination.

Points on this clonotype: The target antigen is unknown.

One entry per CDR3 protein, called by TCRdb with MiXCR from the RT-PCR reads. The data hold about 650,000 distinct CDR3 sequences, with approximately 14% observed a single time. The J segment lost 7 bases and the V segment lost 2 bases, leaving 13 bases of the junction unmatched. This CDR3 has 17 amino acids. CDR1 and CDR2 from the germline V gene are WNHNN and SYGVQD (reference sequence). The chain has TRBV10-1 and TRBJ2-2; TRBD1 agrees at 7 bases. The sequence came from a man aged 45 to 65 who received an inactivated influenza vaccine. The sequencing here drew on PBMCs from blood, taken about 11 days after vaccination. The CDR3 DNA reads TGCGCCAGCAGTGAGATTTTGGCAGGGGGTCATGGCGGGGAGCTGTTTTTT. Its protein product is CASSEILAGGHGGELFF.